These 10 T cell receptor beta chains share one sample of origin, sequenced in a study of T cells in Graves' hyperthyroidism and ophthalmopathy. Regions amplified from RNA transcripts were the TCR beta CDR3 regions. HTBI primers were employed in a first-round RT-PCR of the TCR CDR3. One entry per CDR3 protein results from TCRdb running MiXCR on the multiplex PCR reads. The profile shows some 250,000 distinct CDR3 sequences, roughly 15% of them singletons. The sequencing sample was made of blood. The receptors derive from a woman aged 45-65 years with Graves' hyperthyroidism that later progressed to Graves' ophthalmopathy.

The J gene is TRBJ2-1, the V gene TRBV11-1; TRBD2 matches 10 bases. The CDR3 has 19 amino acids. The V gene's germline CDR1 is SGHAT and CDR2 FQDESV (reference sequence). The J segment lost 1 base and the V segment lost 1 base, leaving 10 bases of the junction unmatched. This CDR3 is CASSLDSRTSGFSYNEQFF. The CDR3 nucleotides are TGTGCCAGCAGCTTAGACTCCAGGACTAGCGGTTTTTCCTACAATGAGCAGTTCTTC.

This clonotype appeared many times. V gene TRBV5-1 combines with J gene TRBJ1-1; 10 nucleotides align to TRBD1. Trimming removed 7 bases from V and 4 bases from J; junction bases left unmatched: 4. This CDR3 spans 13 amino acids. Germline assignment: CDR1 SGHRS and CDR2 YFSETQ. DNA of the CDR3: TGCGCCAGCGGGGACAGGGGACGCACTGAAGCTTTCTTT. Protein: CASGDRGRTEAFF.

On this clonotype itself: Its ends do not fully match the called genes, so a read error is possible. V usage is TRBV7-7 and J usage is TRBJ2-7; no firm D call. This CDR3 spans 14 amino acids. Germline V lookup: CDR1 SSHAT, CDR2 FNYEAQ (reference sequence). CDR3 protein: CASSLAAGPYEQYF. The CDR3 bases are TGTGCTAGCAGCTTAGCCGCCGGCCCCTACGAGCAGTACTTC. Together with reference TRBV7-7 and TRBJ2-7, the CDR3 gives the full variable domain: GAGVSQSPRYKVTKRGQDVTLRCDPISSHATLYWYQQALGQGPEFLTYFNYEAQPDKSGLPSDRFSAERPEGSISTLTIQRTEQRDSAMYRCASSLAAGPYEQYFGPGTRLTVT.

In this sample, this clonotype turned up many times. The chain couples TRBV3-1 to TRBJ2-1; 10 nucleotides agree with TRBD2. The V and J ends lost 5 bases and 6 bases, in that order; junction bases with no gene match: 10. This CDR3 comprises 16 residues. Germline CDR1 LGHDT, CDR2 YNNKEL (reference sequence). The CDR3 sequence is CASSALLAGALNEQFF. CDR3 sequence (DNA): TGTGCCAGCAGCGCCCTTCTAGCGGGAGCTCTCAATGAGCAGTTCTTC.

This clonotype was counted at least ten times. The V call is TRBV28, the J call TRBJ2-1, with 9 nucleotides matching TRBD2. With 6 bases clipped from V and 5 bases from J, the junction kept 5 bases outside the gene matches. CDR3 length: 14 amino acids. Germline V lookup: CDR1 MDHEN, CDR2 SYDVKM. CDR3: CASRSSGTDNEQFF. The CDR3 DNA is TGTGCCAGCAGATCTAGCGGGACTGACAATGAGCAGTTCTTC. The entire variable domain, with the rest obtained from reference TRBV28 and TRBJ2-1, is as follows: DVKVTQSSRYLVKRTGEKVFLECVQDMDHENMFWYRQDPGLGLRLIYFSYDVKMKEKGDIPEGYSVSREKKERFSLILESASTNQTSMYLCASRSSGTDNEQFFGPGTRLTVL.

This clonotype was picked up many times. This chain uses TRBV3-1 with TRBJ1-1; TRBD1 is a possible D gene (6 bases). CDR3 length: 16 amino acids. Trimming took off 4 bases at V and 5 bases at J, with 20 bases between the two ends. Germline CDR1 reads LGHDT; CDR2 reads YNNKEL (reference sequence). The CDR3 region has the DNA TGTGCCAGCAGCCGACTATCGGGGGGGCGGGTAACTGAAGCTTTCTTT. It yields the protein CASSRLSGGRVTEAFF.

This clonotype was observed at least ten times. V and J are TRBV20-1 and TRBJ2-7; D is perhaps TRBD1 (5 bases). This CDR3 has 13 residues. The germline V gene encodes CDR1 DFQATT and CDR2 SNEGSKA (reference sequence). V was trimmed by 5 bases and J by 1 base, leaving 12 bases between them. CDR3 sequence reads: CSAGRTQSYEQYF. The CDR3 DNA reads TGCAGTGCTGGAAGGACACAATCCTACGAGCAGTACTTC.

This clonotype was recorded a few times. CDR3 protein: CATSDPGTSGDEQYF. CDR3 DNA: TGTGCCACCAGTGATCCCGGGACTAGCGGGGACGAGCAGTACTTC. This chain links TRBV24-1 with TRBJ2-7; 13 bases align to TRBD2. The V gene's germline CDR1 is KGHDR and CDR2 SFDVKD. The CDR3 has 15 residues. The ends lost 3 bases at V and 5 bases at J; junction bases unmatched: 3.

This clonotype was observed at least ten times. The J gene is TRBJ2-2, the V gene TRBV6-4; 9 nucleotides align to TRBD1. Germline loops: CDR1 MRHNA, CDR2 SNTAGT. V was clipped by 6 bases and J by 5 bases; unmatched bases: 19. The CDR3 consists of 19 residues. The CDR3 reads CASSASIYRGRVWTGELFF. CDR3 coding DNA: TGTGCCAGCAGCGCCTCAATTTACAGGGGGCGAGTTTGGACCGGGGAGCTGTTTTTT.

A remark on this clonotype: A much larger clone lies one base from this, so it may be a read error. The V and J genes are TRBV2 and TRBJ2-2, with 11 bases matching TRBD1. The CDR3 sequence is 13 residues long. Germline V gene data show CDR1 as SNHLY and CDR2 as FYNNEI. CDR3 sequence (DNA): TGTGCCAGCAGGGACAGGGGGCCCGGGGAGCTGCTTTTT. It codes for CASRDRGPGELLF.